This TCR beta chain is from a study of vaccination and CD4 T cells after COVID-19. In the study overall: Overlapping spike pools from SARS-CoV-2 and HCoV-NL63, HCoV-OC43 and HCoV-229E served as culture stimuli.

Documented treatment: 10-day PBMC culture with coronavirus spike peptide pools or control peptides (ViraFEST assay). The Oncomine TCR Beta short-read assay sequenced DNA from cultured CD4+ T cells. Investigators obtained genomic DNA by extraction from cultured CD4+ T cells. TCRdb redid the calling of the PCR reads with MiXCR, one entry per CDR3 protein. The top ten hold around 12% of the sample, which has over 14,000 distinct CDR3 sequences, 50% to 55% seen once. There are a few counts of this clonotype. Its specificity is not known. There are 16 residues in the CDR3. J lost 2 bases, V lost 3 bases, and 9 bases had no gene match. Germline values: CDR1 DFQATT, CDR2 SNEGSKA (reference sequence).

The sample taken for sequencing was CD4+ T cells from blood, cultured in vitro. The chain employs TRBV20-1 and TRBJ2-1; 8 nucleotides agree with TRBD2. The TCR sequence derives from a human donor who had recovered from COVID-19. The CDR3 protein is CSASNRGRTPYNEQFF. The DNA for the CDR3 is TGCAGTGCTAGCAATCGCGGGAGGACCCCCTACAATGAGCAGTTCTTC.